This entry is about one T cell receptor (beta chain). The data originate from a study of T cell responses to AZD1222 COVID-19 vaccine. Clones were sequenced by immunoSEQ multiplex PCR, and TCRdb holds only the in-frame ones, with some missing. The sample lists roughly 140,000 clones, roughly 94% seen once, with roughly 1.2% in the top ten. V dropped 1 base and J dropped 3; count of bases not matched to a gene: 8. This CDR3 comprises 17 residues. CDR1 and CDR2 from the germline V gene are LGHDT and YNNKEL (reference sequence). The chain recombines TRBV3-1 (or the pseudogene TRBV3-2) with TRBJ2-3, with 9 bases fitting TRBD2. The TCR originated in an adult in good health. Sequencing was performed on peripheral blood, taken on day 0 of AZD1222 vaccination. CDR3 residues: CASSQAPATSGTDTQYF. The CDR3, as DNA: TGTGCCAGCAGCCAAGCGCCGGCGACTAGCGGAACAGATACGCAGTATTTT.